The source of this T cell receptor (beta chain) is a study of OX40 agonist ivuxolimab in advanced cancers. V was pared by 11 bases and J by 3 bases, with 13 bases between. This CDR3 spans 12 amino acids. Germline V gene sequence: CDR1 MDHEN, CDR2 SYDVKM. This table comes from immunoSEQ multiplex PCR, and its TCRdb copy is limited to in-frame clones, with some not included. This table has tens of thousands of clones, about four fifths appearing once. Study-wide points: Certain nonresponders likewise exhibited a low normalized T-cell clonal expansion.

With respect to this clone: Its specificity is unknown.

The chain employs TRBV28 and TRBJ1-2; the D is unclear. Sample: CD4+ or CD8+ T cells sorted from blood, taken in a trial of the OX40 agonist ivuxolimab. This clonotype was sampled from an adult with an advanced solid tumor such as melanoma, head and neck, liver or kidney cancer. For the CDR3, the DNA is TGTGCCGCTGCGAAGGCGGACTATGGCTACACCTTC. Protein product: CAAAKADYGYTF.